The 13 T cell receptor beta chains reported below all come from one sample, sequenced in a study of control samples from healthy donors and cancer patients. Some clones are missing from TCRdb's copy, which holds only in-frame ones; the method was immunoSEQ multiplex PCR. Here the sample spans some 100,000 clones, more than 85% being singletons. Sequenced material: blood. All receptors come from a woman between 45 and 60 years old in good health.

The V and J genes are TRBV9 and TRBJ1-5; D is unresolved. CDR1 and CDR2 from the germline V gene are SGDLS and YYNGEE. The CDR3 covers 13 residues. Trimming removed 0 bases from V and 7 bases from J, with 8 bases in between. The CDR3 DNA follows: TGTGCCAGCAGCGTAGACCCCTTACAGCCCCAGCATTTT. Translated, it gives CASSVDPLQPQHF.

This chain joins TRBV3-1 (or the pseudogene TRBV3-2) and TRBJ1-1; D gene ambiguous. V gave up 1 base and J gave up 0 bases, with 6 bases separating them. Germline V gene lookup returns CDR1 LGHDT and CDR2 YNNKEL (reference sequence). The CDR3 sequence is 14 residues long. The CDR3 reads CASSQGAVNTEAFF. The CDR3 bases are TGTGCCAGCAGCCAAGGTGCGGTGAACACTGAAGCTTTCTTT.

V and J are TRBV5-5 and TRBJ2-5; D not certain. Between the trimmed V and J ends, which lost 1 base and 5 bases, there was a span of 9 bases. CDR1 is SGHKS and CDR2 is YYEKEE in the germline V gene (reference sequence). This CDR3 contains 13 residues. CDR3 DNA sequence: TGTGCCAGCAGCTTGCTAGATAAGGAGACCCAGTACTTC. This codes for CASSLLDKETQYF.

This chain connects TRBV6-6 to TRBJ2-2; 11 bases map to TRBD2. V shed 6 bases, J shed 7 bases, and the junction held 7 bases outside the gene matches. The CDR3 consists of 15 residues. The V gene's germline CDR1 is MNHNY and CDR2 SVGAGI (reference sequence). Here the CDR3 DNA reads TGTGCCAGCAGCGCTAGCGGGGGGTGGGGCGGGGAGCTGTTTTTT. This gives the protein CASSASGGWGGELFF.

This clone came up a few times. The chain joins TRBV11-3 to TRBJ1-2; D remains unclear. In germline, CDR1 is SGHNT, CDR2 YENEEA. The CDR3 loop spans 14 amino acids. V gave up 2 bases and J gave up 8 bases, with 15 bases separating them. The CDR3: CASSLSRGQGGYTF. CDR3 nucleotides: TGTGCCAGCAGCTTATCCCGAGGCCAAGGGGGCTACACCTTC. Full variable domain (remainder filled in from reference TRBV11-3 and TRBJ1-2): EAGVVQSPRYKIIEKKQPVAFWCNPISGHNTLYWYLQNLGQGPELLIRYENEEAVDDSQLPKDRFSAERLKGVDSTLKIQPAELGDSAVYLCASSLSRGQGGYTFGSGTRLTVV.

J is TRBJ2-7 and V is TRBV4-2; no clear D gene. Trimming stripped 1 base from V and 3 bases from J, with 7 bases between. Germline-derived CDR1 and CDR2 are LGHNA and YNFKEQ. The CDR3 is made up of 13 amino acids. The CDR3 protein is CASSQGTYYEQYF. The DNA of the CDR3 is TGTGCCAGCAGCCAAGGTACTTACTACGAGCAGTACTTC.

J is TRBJ2-5 and V is TRBV7-3, with 12 bases matching TRBD2. V gave up 4 bases and J gave up 5 bases; unmatched junction bases: 5. CDR1 and CDR2 from the germline V gene are SGHTA and FQGTGA. This CDR3 region has 15 residues. CDR3: CASSSSGGAMETQYF. The CDR3 coding sequence is TGTGCCAGCAGCTCTAGCGGGGGGGCCATGGAGACCCAGTACTTC.

The V gene is TRBV7-8, the J gene TRBJ1-1; D unclear. Per germline, CDR1 SGHVS and CDR2 FQNEAQ. This CDR3 is 13 amino acids long. V was shortened by 2 bases and J by 0 bases, with 4 bases between the two germline ends. CDR3 sequence: CASSLSLNTEAFF. DNA of the CDR3: TGTGCCAGCAGCTTAAGTCTGAACACTGAAGCTTTCTTT.

J is TRBJ2-5 and V is TRBV7-2; 8 bases line up with TRBD2. The ends lost 2 bases at V and 1 base at J; junction bases unmatched: 3. The V gene's germline CDR1 is SGHTA and CDR2 FQGNSA. The CDR3 is made up of 15 amino acids. CDR3: CASSLRGGPQETQYF. CDR3 nucleotides: TGTGCCAGCAGCTTACGGGGGGGCCCCCAAGAGACCCAGTACTTC. Full variable domain (remainder filled in from reference TRBV7-2 and TRBJ2-5): GAGVSQSPSNKVTEKGKDVELRCDPISGHTALYWYRQSLGQGLEFLIYFQGNSAPDKSGLPSDRFSAERTGGSVSTLTIQRTQQEDSAVYLCASSLRGGPQETQYFGPGTRLLVL.

The chain links TRBV7-2 to TRBJ2-7; 8 nucleotides align to TRBD1. This CDR3 is built from 15 residues. With V trimmed by 5 bases and J by 2 bases, 8 bases remained unmatched. Looked up from germline, CDR1 is SGHTA and CDR2 is FQGNSA. The CDR3 bases are TGTGCCAGCAGCGACTGGACAGGGAGAGCCTACGAGCAGTACTTC. This translates into CASSDWTGRAYEQYF.

This clone was seen a single time. The V and J genes are TRBV15 and TRBJ1-2, with 9 bases matching TRBD1. The CDR3 is 15 amino acids. CDR1 and CDR2 from the germline V gene are LNHNV and YYDKDF (reference sequence). V gave up 4 bases and J gave up 7 bases; unmatched junction bases: 10. CDR3 protein: CATSINRGLGAGYTF. The CDR3 bases are TGTGCCACCAGCATTAACAGGGGGCTAGGGGCTGGCTACACCTTC.

In its sample, this clone was seen once. The gene calls are TRBV27 and TRBJ2-1; the D gene is possibly TRBD2 (5 bases). Looked up from germline, CDR1 is MNHEY and CDR2 is SMNVEV (reference sequence). The CDR3 runs to 13 residues. V was clipped by 5 bases and J by 4 bases, with 9 bases between them. The CDR3 reads CASSPGRYNEQFF. The CDR3 DNA follows: TGTGCCAGCAGTCCGGGGAGATACAATGAGCAGTTCTTC.

V is TRBV12-3 or TRBV12-4 and J is TRBJ2-5, with D perhaps matching TRBD2 (6 bases). Trimming removed 5 bases at V and 7 bases at J, with 11 bases between. This CDR3 is 12 amino acids long. This CDR3 reads CASSGGLGTQYF. CDR3 DNA: TGTGCCAGCAGTGGGGGGTTAGGGACCCAGTACTTC.